This is a list of T cell receptor beta chains from one sample in a study of OX40 agonist ivuxolimab in advanced cancers. The data were produced by immunoSEQ multiplex PCR, yet TCRdb's version contains in-frame clones alone and is incomplete. The sample holds 80,000 to 95,000 clones; roughly 85% are singletons and the top ten take roughly 1.4%. Source: CD4+ or CD8+ T cells sorted from blood, taken in a trial of the OX40 agonist ivuxolimab. These receptors all stem from an adult with an advanced solid tumor such as melanoma, head and neck, liver or kidney cancer. CDR3s include the opening cysteine and the closing phenylalanine or tryptophan. D genes are given only for firm matches.

-	TRBV19	TRBJ2-3	TGTGCCAGTAGTATAGCTCGAGGAGAAGATACGCAGTATTTT	CASSIARGEDTQYF
TRBD1	TRBV11-3	TRBJ2-2	TGTGCCAGCAGCTTAGATTTACAGGGGGCGCGTACCGGGGAGCTGTTTTTT	CASSLDLQGARTGELFF
TRBD2	TRBV4-1	TRBJ2-1	TGCGCCAGCAGCCCCTATAACTTGGCGGGAGGTTACAATGAGCAGTTCTTC	CASSPYNLAGGYNEQFF
TRBD1	TRBV5-1	TRBJ1-2	TGCGCCAGCAGCTTGGACCAGCCGGGACAGGGCTATGGCTACACCTTC	CASSLDQPGQGYGYTF
-	TRBV10-3	TRBJ1-6	TGTGCCATCAGTGAGCGGAATTCACCCCTCCACTTT	CAISERNSPLHF
-	TRBV10-3	TRBJ2-1	TGTGCCATCGGGTCAAGTAAAAGCTCCTACAATGAGCAGTTCTTC	CAIGSSKSSYNEQFF
-	TRBV30	TRBJ2-5	TGTGCCTGGAGCGGGGGTCTCCAAGAGACCCAGTACTTC	CAWSGGLQETQYF
TRBD2	TRBV5-1	TRBJ2-1	TGCGCCAGCAGCTTGGGACTAGCGAACCCTACCTACAATGAGCAGTTCTTC	CASSLGLANPTYNEQFF
-	TRBV28	TRBJ1-6	TGTGCCAGCAGTTCACTCCAATCACCCCTCCACTTT	CASSSLQSPLHF
-	TRBV30	TRBJ2-1	TGTGCCTGGAGTGTGAGCCTCCGGGGTGGTGAGCAGTTCTTC	CAWSVSLRGGEQFF
-	TRBV11-2	TRBJ1-1	TGTGCCAGCAGCTTGGAGGACATGGGCACTGAAGCTTTCTTT	CASSLEDMGTEAFF
TRBD1	TRBV5-4	TRBJ2-3	TGTGCCAGCAGCTTGGTGATAGGGGGCAGCGTGGCGCAGTATTTT	CASSLVIGGSVAQYF
TRBD1	TRBV4-2	TRBJ1-2	TGTGCCAGCAGCCAACTAGGACAGGGAGGCTACACCTTC	CASSQLGQGGYTF
TRBD2	TRBV5-1	TRBJ2-5	TGCGCCAGCAGTTACCTAGCGGGAGTCCCAGAGACCCAGTACTTC	CASSYLAGVPETQYF
TRBD2	TRBV7-6	TRBJ2-3	TGTGCCAGCAGCTTGGTGCGGGGGGCCCAGGATACGCAGTATTTT	CASSLVRGAQDTQYF
TRBD1	TRBV2	TRBJ1-5	TGTGCCAGCAGTGAAGAATGGACAGGTAAGCCCCAGCATTTT	CASSEEWTGKPQHF